The 2 T cell receptor beta chains reported below all come from one sample, sequenced in a study of beta chain features in type 1 diabetes. Expressed TCRB transcripts got sequenced, as all isolated RNA was reverse transcribed. This table comes from immunoSEQ multiplex PCR, and its TCRdb copy is limited to in-frame clones, with some not included. The sample yields around 250,000 clones, less than 15% seen once. Sequenced sample: naive CD4+ T cells from blood. The receptors here all came from a woman aged 40 to 50 in good health.

J is TRBJ2-7 and V is TRBV18, with D tentatively TRBD1 (5 bases). Looked up from germline, CDR1 is KGHSH and CDR2 is LQKENI. V gave up 2 bases and J gave up 2 bases, with 13 bases separating them. This CDR3 has 15 amino acids. The CDR3 DNA is TGTGCCAGCTCACCAGTGGACAAAGGGGCCTACGAGCAGTACTTC. It is translated as CASSPVDKGAYEQYF.

A few counts support this clone. V and J are TRBV10-3 and TRBJ2-1; a weak D match, TRBD2 (7 bases). The CDR3 extends over 13 amino acids. V lost 10 bases, J lost 4 bases, and 14 bases lay in between. In germline, CDR1 is ENHRY, CDR2 SYGVKD. The CDR3 region is CATKGGDYNEQFF. The CDR3 DNA reads TGTGCCACAAAGGGGGGGGATTACAATGAGCAGTTCTTC.